These 12 T cell receptor beta chains came from one sample sequenced in a study of T-cell reconstitution after alpha-beta-depleted transplantation in children. Library preparation (for TCRbeta) was performed with unique molecular identifiers. Each CDR3 protein gets one entry after TCRdb re-called the PCR reads with MiXCR. The data hold fewer than 700,000 distinct CDR3 sequences, with under 30% observed a single time. The sequencing here drew on PBMCs, mostly from graft donor cells, taken 360 days after TCRalphabeta/CD19-depleted stem cell transplant. All receptors come from a boy in the first two years of life who had a stem cell transplant for acute myeloid leukemia, so the T cells may come from the graft donor.

The rearrangement joins TRBV7-3 to TRBJ2-2; TRBD1 might be the D (5 bases). The CDR3 covers 18 residues. Trimming left V 1 base short and J 0 bases short, with 15 bases between. CDR1 and CDR2 from the germline V gene are SGHTA and FQGTGA. In DNA form, the CDR3 reads TGTGCCAGCAGCTTAAGCTTTATTCAGGGCACGAACACCGGGGAGCTGTTTTTT. Residues: CASSLSFIQGTNTGELFF.

This clonotype was seen only a few times. The chain is built from TRBV19 and TRBJ2-5; 14 bases match TRBD2. After removal of 4 bases from V and 5 bases from J, the junction contained 9 bases not matched to a gene. The CDR3 has 17 amino acids. Germline V gene lookup returns CDR1 LNHDA and CDR2 SQIVND (reference sequence). CDR3 in amino acids: CASSTGLAGGWWETQYF. The CDR3 DNA reads as TGTGCCAGTAGTACCGGACTAGCGGGGGGTTGGTGGGAGACCCAGTACTTC.

This clonotype was found a few times. V and J are TRBV20-1 and TRBJ1-1, with TRBD1 as a possible D gene (5 bases). CDR3 size: 13 residues. Germline CDR1 DFQATT, CDR2 SNEGSKA (reference sequence). V shed 0 bases and J shed 6 bases, with 11 bases lying between them. CDR3 nucleotides: TGCAGTGCTAGAGACTGGGGGGGGTCTGAAGCTTTCTTT. Protein sequence: CSARDWGGSEAFF.

This clonotype was seen repeatedly, ten times or more. The chain couples TRBV15 to TRBJ1-2, with TRBD1 matching 10 bases. Germline-derived CDR1 and CDR2 are LNHNV and YYDKDF (reference sequence). Germline trimming cut 5 bases from V and 5 bases from J; bases unmatched to any gene: 11. This CDR3 has 16 residues. DNA of the CDR3: TGTGCCACCAGCGGATCTCCCGGGACAGGGGAATATGGCTACACCTTC. Encoded protein: CATSGSPGTGEYGYTF.

This clonotype was recorded many times. In DNA form, the CDR3 reads TGCGCCAGCAGCCAAGTGGGGGACGTATACAATGAGCAGTTCTTC. Its protein is CASSQVGDVYNEQFF. The chain links TRBV4-3 to TRBJ2-1, with D perhaps TRBD1 or TRBD2 (5 bases each). There are 15 residues in the CDR3. The V end lost 1 base, the J end lost 4 bases, and 11 bases lay between the germline ends. Germline V gene lookup returns CDR1 LGHNA and CDR2 YSLEER.

The CDR3 DNA is TGTGCCAGCAGCCTGACTGACAGGTCCTATGGCTACACCTTC. It yields the protein CASSLTDRSYGYTF. This chain links TRBV11-2 with TRBJ1-2, with a weak D call TRBD1 (6 bases). Germline CDR1 and CDR2: SGHAT and FQNNGV. The ends were cut back, 5 bases at V and 4 bases at J, with 14 bases in the middle. This CDR3 is built from 14 residues.

This clonotype was counted between two and nine times. The gene calls are TRBV29-1 and TRBJ2-3; 8 bases are shared with TRBD2. CDR3 size: 14 residues. V dropped 1 base and J dropped 4; count of bases not matched to a gene: 4. Germline assignment: CDR1 SQVTM and CDR2 ANQGSEA. CDR3 DNA: TGCAGCGTTGAAGCGGGGGGGCACCCAGATACGCAGTATTTT. Encoded protein: CSVEAGGHPDTQYF.

This clonotype has more than one count but fewer than ten. The chain recombines TRBV20-1 with TRBJ2-2; tentatively, D is TRBD1 (5 bases). The germline gives CDR1 DFQATT, CDR2 SNEGSKA (reference sequence). The CDR3 is made up of 18 amino acids. V dropped 2 bases and J dropped 1 base, with 20 bases sitting between them. CDR3 in DNA: TGCAGTGCTAGACCCCTCCCAGGGTTAGAAGGGAACACCGGGGAGCTGTTTTTT. Amino acid sequence: CSARPLPGLEGNTGELFF.

This clonotype was detected a few times. V is TRBV20-1 and J is TRBJ1-5; TRBD1 matches at 7 bases. Losses at the gene ends were 4 bases for V and 6 bases for J; bases not matched to a gene: 3. The CDR3 loop spans 12 amino acids. Germline V gene lookup returns CDR1 DFQATT and CDR2 SNEGSKA (reference sequence). CDR3 DNA sequence: TGCAGTGCTACCACAGGGGTTCAGCCCCAGCATTTT. Translating gives CSATTGVQPQHF.

The chain employs TRBV7-9 and TRBJ2-1; a weak D match, TRBD2 (6 bases). The germline V and J ends were trimmed by 3 bases and 7 bases, with 13 bases remaining between them. The CDR3 runs 14 residues. The germline CDR1 and CDR2 sequences are SEHNR and FQNEAQ (reference sequence). CDR3 sequence: CASSFNRRGNEQFF. The CDR3 nucleotides read TGTGCCAGCAGCTTCAACCGGAGGGGAAATGAGCAGTTCTTC.

This clonotype was observed many times. The chain carries TRBV20-1 and TRBJ2-1; D is unresolved. V was pared by 3 bases and J by 1 base, with 7 bases between. The CDR3 sequence is 13 residues long. Per the germline V gene, CDR1 is DFQATT and CDR2 is SNEGSKA (reference sequence). CDR3 sequence (DNA): TGCAGTGCTAGCTTGAGATCCTACAATGAGCAGTTCTTC. Translating it yields CSASLRSYNEQFF.

The J gene is TRBJ2-4, the V gene TRBV20-1; 11 nucleotides line up with TRBD2. CDR3 length: 17 amino acids. V was clipped by 4 bases and J by 3 bases; unmatched bases: 11. Germline assignment: CDR1 DFQATT and CDR2 SNEGSKA (reference sequence). The CDR3, as DNA: TGCAGTGCTAACCACTTAGCGGGGGGGATTGTCAAAAACATTCAGTACTTC. Its protein is CSANHLAGGIVKNIQYF.